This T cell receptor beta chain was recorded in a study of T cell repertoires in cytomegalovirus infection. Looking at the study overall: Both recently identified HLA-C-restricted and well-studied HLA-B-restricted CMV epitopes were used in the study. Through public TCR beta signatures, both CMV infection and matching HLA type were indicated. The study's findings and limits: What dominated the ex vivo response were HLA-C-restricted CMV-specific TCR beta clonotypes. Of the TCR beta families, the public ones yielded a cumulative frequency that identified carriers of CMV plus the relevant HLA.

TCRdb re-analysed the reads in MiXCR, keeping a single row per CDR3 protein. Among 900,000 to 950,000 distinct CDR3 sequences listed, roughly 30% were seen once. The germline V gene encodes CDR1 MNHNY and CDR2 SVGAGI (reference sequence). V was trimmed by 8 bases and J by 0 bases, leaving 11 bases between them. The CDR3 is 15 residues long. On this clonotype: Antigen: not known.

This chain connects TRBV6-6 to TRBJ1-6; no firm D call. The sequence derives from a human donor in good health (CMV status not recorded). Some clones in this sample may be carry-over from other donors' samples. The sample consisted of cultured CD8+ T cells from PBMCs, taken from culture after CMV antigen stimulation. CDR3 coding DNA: TGTGCCAGCCTGCGAGCTACCTCCTATAATTCACCCCTCCACTTT. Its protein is CASLRATSYNSPLHF.